This T cell receptor beta chain was identified in a study of technical replicates of blood from several donors. TCRdb's table, derived via immunoSEQ multiplex PCR, lists solely in-frame clones and lacks some. Of around 90,000 clones listed, 90% to 95% are singletons. Germline assignment: CDR1 SGHTA and CDR2 FQGNSA. There are 14 residues in the CDR3. The V end lost 5 bases, the J end lost 1 base, and 8 bases lay between the germline ends. The origin of this receptor is a human donor in good health. The chain recombines TRBV7-2 with TRBJ2-2; D is ambiguous. Specimen: T cells isolated from PBMCs. The CDR3 DNA follows: TGTGCCAGCAGCGCCTATCTGAACACCGGGGAGCTGTTTTTT. Translation gives CASSAYLNTGELFF.